Following are 29 T cell receptor beta chains from one sample sequenced in a study of shared clonotypes between healthy human individuals. The table came from immunoSEQ multiplex PCR; TCRdb's copy has only in-frame clones and leaves some out. The repertoire includes about 2.5 million clones, 85% to 95% of them detected once, and roughly 0.34% sits in the top ten. Specimen: naive CD4+ T cells from PBMCs. Subset in this sample: CD45RA+ positively selected. The receptors were sampled from a man between 18 and 35 years old in good health. Some clones in this sample may be carry-over from other donors' samples.

The CDR3 sequence: CASSEMWGRNEKLFF. Written as DNA, the CDR3 is TGTGCCAGCAGTGAAATGTGGGGGAGGAATGAAAAACTGTTTTTT. The chain recombines TRBV6-1 with TRBJ1-4, with TRBD1 as a possible D gene (5 bases). Germline V lookup: CDR1 MNHNS, CDR2 SASEGT. V lost 2 bases and J lost 5, with 12 bases in between. The CDR3 consists of 15 residues.

V is TRBV4-3 and J is TRBJ2-7; D might be TRBD1 or TRBD2, each matching 5 bases. The CDR3 covers 14 residues. Trimming left V 8 bases short and J 0 bases short, with 14 bases between. Germline CDR1 is LGHNA and CDR2 is YSLEER. CDR3 DNA: TGCGCCAGCTCTCATGAGGGGAGCTCCTACGAGCAGTACTTC. Translating gives CASSHEGSSYEQYF.

The chain recombines TRBV2 with TRBJ1-3; the match to TRBD1 covers 7 bases. Germline V gene lookup returns CDR1 SNHLY and CDR2 FYNNEI. This CDR3 spans 16 amino acids. V was clipped by 3 bases and J by 0 bases; unmatched bases: 5. CDR3 DNA sequence: TGTGCCAGCAGTGAGTTGGGACAGAGCTCTGGAAACACCATATATTTT. Its protein is CASSELGQSSGNTIYF.

As regards this clone: Other DNA sequences of this sample code for an identical CDR3. The V call is TRBV27, the J call TRBJ1-5, with unresolved D. Germline V gives CDR1 MNHEY, CDR2 SMNVEV (reference sequence). V lost 0 bases, J lost 4 bases, and 4 bases lay in between. The CDR3 runs to 13 residues. The DNA of the CDR3 is TGTGCCAGCAGTTTATCCCGAAATCAGCCCCAGCATTTT. It encodes CASSLSRNQPQHF.

The V and J genes are TRBV9 and TRBJ2-1; D gene uncertain. This CDR3 is built from 17 residues. Germline V CDR1 and CDR2: SGDLS, YYNGEE. The germline V and J ends were trimmed by 0 bases and 5 bases, with 18 bases remaining between them. DNA of the CDR3: TGTGCCAGCAGCGTAGATTTTCGACTTGGCGTTGACAATGAGCAGTTCTTC. Translation: CASSVDFRLGVDNEQFF. Supplemented by reference TRBV9 and TRBJ2-1, the full variable domain reads DSGVTQTPKHLITATGQRVTLRCSPRSGDLSVYWYQQSLDQGLQFLIQYYNGEERAKGNILERFSAQQFPDLHSELNLSSLELGDSALYFCASSVDFRLGVDNEQFFGPGTRLTVL.

With regard to this clone: Compared with germline, one end of the junction differs, possibly owing to a read error. The chain is built from TRBV10-3 and TRBJ1-5; the D is unclear. CDR3 length equals 14 residues. CDR1 and CDR2 from the germline V gene are ENHRY and SYGVKD. CDR3 sequence reads: CAISQSYSNQPQHF. The CDR3, as DNA: TGTGCCATCAGTCAGTCGTATAGCAATCAGCCCCAGCATTTT.

This chain links TRBV28 with TRBJ1-1; tentatively, D is TRBD1 (5 bases). The CDR3 is 14 residues long. Trimming took off 2 bases at V and 1 base at J, with 8 bases between the two ends. The germline V gene encodes CDR1 MDHEN and CDR2 SYDVKM. The CDR3 reads CASSLEGSNTEAFF. DNA for the CDR3: TGTGCCAGCAGTTTAGAGGGGTCGAACACTGAAGCTTTCTTT.

The gene calls are TRBV18 and TRBJ2-1; TRBD2 matches at 10 bases. Germline V CDR1 and CDR2: KGHSH, LQKENI. The CDR3 covers 16 residues. With 0 bases clipped from V and 7 bases from J, the junction kept 6 bases outside the gene matches. Here the CDR3 DNA reads TGTGCCAGCTCACCACCGTCTAGCGGGAGTGGGAATGAGCAGTTCTTC. Its protein is CASSPPSSGSGNEQFF.

The rearrangement joins TRBV29-1 to TRBJ2-1, with D unresolved. The V end was cut by 6 bases, the J end by 4 bases, with 10 bases between. Germline CDR1 and CDR2: SQVTM and ANQGSEA. The CDR3 is made up of 12 amino acids. The CDR3 is CSVNPYYNEQFF. The CDR3 DNA reads TGCAGCGTGAACCCCTATTACAATGAGCAGTTCTTC.

The rearrangement links TRBV7-9 to TRBJ2-5; 11 positions match TRBD2. After removal of 9 bases from V and 3 bases from J, the junction contained 9 bases not matched to a gene. Germline V gives CDR1 SEHNR, CDR2 FQNEAQ (reference sequence). The CDR3 loop spans 15 amino acids. The CDR3 bases are TGTGCCAGGACTAACCCGGGACTAGCGGAAGAGACCCAGTACTTC. Protein product: CARTNPGLAEETQYF.

J is TRBJ2-3 and V is TRBV5-1; D may be TRBD2 (6 bases). Germline CDR1 is SGHRS and CDR2 is YFSETQ. Between the trimmed V and J ends, which lost 6 bases and 0 bases, there was a span of 14 bases. CDR3 length: 15 residues. The DNA for the CDR3 is TGCGCCAGCACCCTGGAGGGACTGAGCACAGATACGCAGTATTTT. As protein: CASTLEGLSTDTQYF.

This sequence joins TRBV19 and TRBJ2-7; TRBD1 aligns across 7 bases. There are 16 residues in the CDR3. Per germline, CDR1 LNHDA and CDR2 SQIVND (reference sequence). Germline trimming cut 6 bases from V and 0 bases from J; bases unmatched to any gene: 11. The CDR3 sequence: CASSPGSTGRSYEQYF. Here the CDR3 DNA reads TGTGCCAGTAGCCCCGGCTCGACAGGGCGCTCCTACGAGCAGTACTTC.

V is TRBV30 and J is TRBJ2-5; a possible D gene is TRBD1 (7 bases). The CDR3 loop spans 15 amino acids. The ends were cut back, 4 bases at V and 1 base at J, with 16 bases in the middle. Germline lookup yields CDR1 GTSNPN and CDR2 SVGIG (reference sequence). CDR3 loop: CAWKGGGGRQETQYF. The CDR3, as DNA: TGTGCCTGGAAGGGCGGAGGGGGCCGCCAAGAGACCCAGTACTTC.

The CDR3 sequence is CASSPRREGTGELFF. The CDR3 nucleotides are TGTGCCAGCAGCCCCAGGCGGGAGGGCACCGGGGAGCTGTTTTTT. V gene TRBV6-1 combines with J gene TRBJ2-2; TRBD2 matches at 9 bases. Germline-derived CDR1 and CDR2 are MNHNS and SASEGT. The CDR3 length is 15 residues. V was clipped by 6 bases and J by 4 bases; unmatched bases: 6.

This clone was counted a few times. The genes are TRBV6-6 and TRBJ1-2, with 8 positions matching TRBD1. J gave up 6 bases and V 8 bases, and 8 bases lay outside the gene matches. The CDR3 runs to 13 residues. Germline V gene lookup returns CDR1 MNHNY and CDR2 SVGAGI (reference sequence). The DNA of the CDR3 is TGTGCCAGCGCTCCCGGACAGGGCCATGGCTACACCTTC. Protein product: CASAPGQGHGYTF.

The chain employs TRBV25-1 and TRBJ2-1; a weak D match, TRBD1 (5 bases). The germline V gene has CDR1 MGHDK and CDR2 SYGVNS. The length of the CDR3 is 14 residues. V was clipped by 2 bases and J by 1 base, with 6 bases between them. CDR3 bases: TGTGCCAGCAGTGAAACAGGTTCCTACAATGAGCAGTTCTTC. Its translation: CASSETGSYNEQFF. Variable domain in full (rest from reference TRBV25-1 and TRBJ2-1): EADIYQTPRYLVIGTGKKITLECSQTMGHDKMYWYQQDPGMELHLIHYSYGVNSTEKGDLSSESTVSRIRTEHFPLTLESARPSHTSQYLCASSETGSYNEQFFGPGTRLTVL.

The chain is built from TRBV7-2 and TRBJ1-2; 9 nucleotides match TRBD1. The CDR3 length is 15 residues. After removal of 1 base from V and 2 bases from J, the junction contained 2 bases not matched to a gene. Germline V gene lookup returns CDR1 SGHTA and CDR2 FQGNSA. This CDR3 is CASSLVGTGNYGYTF. CDR3 bases: TGTGCCAGCAGCTTAGTAGGGACAGGGAACTATGGCTACACCTTC. The whole variable domain, remainder taken from reference TRBV7-2 and TRBJ1-2, is GAGVSQSPSNKVTEKGKDVELRCDPISGHTALYWYRQSLGQGLEFLIYFQGNSAPDKSGLPSDRFSAERTGGSVSTLTIQRTQQEDSAVYLCASSLVGTGNYGYTFGSGTRLTVV.

As for this clone: Other DNA sequences in the sample encode the same CDR3. V gene TRBV18 combines with J gene TRBJ1-2; the match to TRBD1 covers 11 bases. This CDR3 region has 15 residues. V shed 3 bases, J shed 4 bases, and the junction held 4 bases outside the gene matches. CDR1 and CDR2 (germline): KGHSH, LQKENI. The CDR3 DNA reads TGTGCCAGCTCACCCGCCGGACAGGGGGCCTATGGCTACACCTTC. Translation: CASSPAGQGAYGYTF.

The chain combines TRBV18 with TRBJ2-1; D possibly corresponds to TRBD2 (6 bases). This CDR3 is built from 20 residues. Germline values: CDR1 KGHSH, CDR2 LQKENI. V lost 0 bases and J lost 0, with 21 bases in between. CDR3 DNA sequence: TGTGCCAGCTCACCACCCCGAGGCCCTTCTAGCGTGAGCTCCTACAATGAGCAGTTCTTC. Amino acid sequence: CASSPPRGPSSVSSYNEQFF.

V is TRBV5-1 and J is TRBJ2-5; 8 positions match TRBD2. The J segment lost 2 bases and the V segment lost 0 bases, leaving 3 bases of the junction unmatched. The length of the CDR3 is 15 residues. Germline loops: CDR1 SGHRS, CDR2 YFSETQ. Written as DNA, the CDR3 is TGCGCCAGCAGCTTGGGCGGGGGGAATCAAGAGACCCAGTACTTC. As protein: CASSLGGGNQETQYF.

The chain combines TRBV28 with TRBJ1-1; 8 nucleotides line up with TRBD1. J was trimmed by 4 bases and V by 8 bases; bases with no gene match: 0. This CDR3 comprises 11 residues. Germline V gene lookup returns CDR1 MDHEN and CDR2 SYDVKM. CDR3 nucleotide sequence: TGTGCCAGCGACAGGGGCACTGAAGCTTTCTTT. Its protein product is CASDRGTEAFF.

V usage is TRBV5-1 and J usage is TRBJ2-7, with 11 bases aligning to TRBD2. J lost 3 bases, V lost 3 bases, and 5 bases had no gene match. The length of the CDR3 is 15 residues. CDR1 and CDR2 from the germline V gene are SGHRS and YFSETQ. For the CDR3, the DNA is TGCGCCAGCAGCTCCCGGGGACTAGCGGACTACGAGCAGTACTTC. Protein product: CASSSRGLADYEQYF.

This clone was found a few times. This chain joins TRBV28 and TRBJ1-1, with 10 bases fitting TRBD1. This CDR3 is built from 13 residues. Trimming cost V 7 bases and J 11 bases; bases outside gene matches: 10. Germline V gene lookup returns CDR1 MDHEN and CDR2 SYDVKM. CDR3 region: CASNLGGQGSAFF. The CDR3 DNA reads TGTGCCAGCAACCTGGGGGGACAGGGGTCTGCTTTCTTT.

This chain connects TRBV7-3 to TRBJ2-3, with D perhaps matching TRBD2 (5 bases). Between the trimmed V and J ends, which lost 1 base and 2 bases, there was a span of 13 bases. In germline, CDR1 is SGHTA, CDR2 FQGTGA. This CDR3 is 16 amino acids long. The CDR3: CASSLNSAGATDTQYF. The CDR3 DNA reads TGTGCCAGCAGCTTAAATTCTGCGGGCGCCACAGATACGCAGTATTTT. Full variable domain (remainder filled in from reference TRBV7-3 and TRBJ2-3): GAGVSQTPSNKVTEKGKYVELRCDPISGHTALYWYRQSLGQGPEFLIYFQGTGAADDSGLPNDRFFAVRPEGSVSTLKIQRTERGDSAVYLCASSLNSAGATDTQYFGPGTRLTVL.

This clone was counted a single time. The rearrangement joins TRBV5-4 to TRBJ2-1; TRBD2 matches at 14 bases. The CDR3 covers 18 residues. In germline, CDR1 is SGHNT, CDR2 YYREEE (reference sequence). Trimming took 3 bases from V and 8 from J; bases not matched to a gene: 13. In DNA form, the CDR3 reads TGTGCCAGCAGCTCGGCTACCCCGGGACTAGCGGGAGTATATGAGCAGTTCTTC. Its translation is CASSSATPGLAGVYEQFF.

The gene calls are TRBV19 and TRBJ1-1, with D maybe TRBD1 (5 bases). The CDR3 covers 15 residues. Germline V gives CDR1 LNHDA, CDR2 SQIVND (reference sequence). V was cut by 6 bases and J by 4 bases, with 18 bases left in between. This chain's CDR3 is CASSRRENGSTEAFF. The CDR3 region has the DNA TGTGCCAGTAGCCGCAGGGAAAACGGAAGCACTGAAGCTTTCTTT.

CDR3 residues: CASSLEMGEQFF. As DNA, the CDR3 is TGTGCCAGCAGTTTAGAAATGGGTGAGCAGTTCTTC. The chain links TRBV28 to TRBJ2-1, with D hard to call. The CDR3 is 12 amino acids. Trimming pared 2 bases from V and 9 bases from J, leaving 8 bases between. The germline V gene encodes CDR1 MDHEN and CDR2 SYDVKM.

This clone showed up just once. This chain connects TRBV7-9 to TRBJ2-2; 8 nucleotides line up with TRBD1. Per the germline V gene, CDR1 is SEHNR and CDR2 is FQNEAQ (reference sequence). J lost 5 bases, V lost 3 bases, and 5 bases had no gene match. This CDR3 is 15 amino acids long. The CDR3 DNA reads TGTGCCAGCAGCTTGTTAACAGGGGGTACCGGGGAGCTGTTTTTT. Its translation is CASSLLTGGTGELFF. Based on the CDR3 plus reference TRBV7-9 and TRBJ2-2, the full variable domain is DTGVSQNPRHKITKRGQNVTFRCDPISEHNRLYWYRQTLGQGPEFLTYFQNEAQLEKSRLLSDRFSAERPKGSFSTLEIQRTEQGDSAMYLCASSLLTGGTGELFFGEGSRLTVL.

About this clone: The sample contains more than one DNA sequence encoding this CDR3. This chain connects TRBV5-1 to TRBJ2-1, with TRBD2 identical over 9 bases. The trim removed 0 bases at V and 4 bases at J, leaving 5 bases unmatched. The germline V gene encodes CDR1 SGHRS and CDR2 YFSETQ. There are 16 residues in the CDR3. The DNA for the CDR3 is TGCGCCAGCAGCTTGGGCCTAGCGGGATCTTACAATGAGCAGTTCTTC. It translates to CASSLGLAGSYNEQFF.